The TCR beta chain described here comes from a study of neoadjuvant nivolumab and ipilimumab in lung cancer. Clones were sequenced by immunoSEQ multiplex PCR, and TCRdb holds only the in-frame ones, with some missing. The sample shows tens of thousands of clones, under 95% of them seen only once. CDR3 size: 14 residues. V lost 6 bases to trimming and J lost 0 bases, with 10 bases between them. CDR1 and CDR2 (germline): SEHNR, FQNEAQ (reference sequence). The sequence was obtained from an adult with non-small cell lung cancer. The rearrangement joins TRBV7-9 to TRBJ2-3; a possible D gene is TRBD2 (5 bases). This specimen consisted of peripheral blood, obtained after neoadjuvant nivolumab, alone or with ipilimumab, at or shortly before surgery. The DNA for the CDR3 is TGTGCCAGCAGTCTAGCTGTGAGCACAGATACGCAGTATTTT. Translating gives CASSLAVSTDTQYF.